The T cell receptor (beta chain) under discussion was sequenced for a study of blood T cell repertoires in COVID-19. Overall study context: From T cells, B-cell-depleted T cells, or PBMCs came the material, which was cDNA or gDNA.

Germline assignment: CDR1 SQVTM and CDR2 ANQGSEA. The V end lost 5 bases, the J end lost 3 bases, and 17 bases lay between the germline ends. The CDR3 is made up of 14 amino acids. As handled by the study authors: Reference gene primer amplification in the assay estimated nucleated cell counts. Some clones are missing from TCRdb's copy, which holds only in-frame ones; the method was immunoSEQ multiplex PCR. V and J calls and clone size are given by that table; D and trimming were obtained from the DNA. The data contain around 100,000 clones, just over 85% of them singletons. This clonotype was obtained from a human donor in a cohort sampled during active COVID-19. Sequenced input: peripheral blood. The V and J genes are TRBV29-1 and TRBJ2-7; D is perhaps TRBD1 (6 bases). The DNA of the CDR3 is TGCAGCGTTACCCGAAGGGCAGGGGTCTACGAGCAGTACTTC. It is translated as CSVTRRAGVYEQYF.